This is a list of T cell receptor beta chains from one sample in a study of vaccination and CD4 T cells after COVID-19. TCRdb called the PCR reads again in MiXCR, with one record for every CDR3 protein. The profile shows tens of thousands of distinct CDR3 sequences, 70% of them singletons. Their target antigens are unknown. The sequencing input was CD4+ T cells from blood, cultured in vitro. The receptors were gathered from a human donor who had recovered from COVID-19. Both conserved end residues are trimmed from each CDR3. The D gene is left open where the match is weak.

CDR3 length,V gene,D gene,CDR3 protein
13,TRBV7-2,.,ASSLGVGANEKLF
13,TRBV30,.,AWGKISGRYQPQH
12,TRBV2,.,ASSVQAEGQPQH
11,TRBV10-1,TRBD2,ATRGGLAREQY
12,TRBV6-5,.,ASSFLAGNQPQH
12,TRBV30,.,AWSVIDSNSPLH
14,TRBV12-3/TRBV12-4,TRBD1,ASTRLRDRGYNEQF
13,TRBV7-2,.,ASRVAGRAWSGYT
11,TRBV7-2,.,ASSLGGQETQY
11,TRBV10-3,.,AISEWAGDGYT
11,TRBV6-5,.,ASSYTGPGELF
11,TRBV12-3/TRBV12-4,.,ASSLTDNQPQH
11,TRBV21-1,.,ASSKDFRETQY
10,TRBV29-1,.,SVSPGYYGYT
14,TRBV20-1,TRBD1,SAQTGTGGSGNTIY
14,TRBV6-2/TRBV6-3,TRBD2,ASSYVRGSRPGELF
12,TRBV7-2,.,ASSLATGLYGYT
14,TRBV7-2,TRBD2,ASSPAGDGSSYEQY
14,TRBV20-1,.,SARRKWGSYNSPLH
10,TRBV20-1,TRBD1,SAGGQGLDYT
15,TRBV7-9,.,ASYATGPSSLQETQY
14,TRBV3-1,.,ASSQGCSVLDYGYT
13,TRBV6-2/TRBV6-3,TRBD1,ASSLHADRGHGYT
10,TRBV6-4,.,ASSEGRYGYT
15,TRBV6-2/TRBV6-3,TRBD1,ASSWNGQGINTGELF
11,TRBV18,TRBD1,ASSDRGDTEAF
11,TRBV30,.,AWTRQPNQPQH
12,TRBV6-5,TRBD1,AGSYGTAGNTIY
11,TRBV7-9,.,ASSLVSDQPQH
11,TRBV30,TRBD1,AGQGEDYNEQF
11,TRBV20-1,.,SCPNRASYEQY
13,TRBV7-2,TRBD1,ASSSRGQGPYEQY
17,TRBV6-1,TRBD1,ASSRRGTGLLHDNSPLH
12,TRBV12-3/TRBV12-4,.,ASSSWAGTTEAF
12,TRBV14,.,ASSQGWGVETQY
13,TRBV14,.,ASSHLGYSGNTIY
12,TRBV5-5,.,ASSLYQIQETQY
14,TRBV7-9,.,ASSPSRNLAKNIQY
11,TRBV20-1,.,SARDWKQETQY
11,TRBV27,.,ASRMTKLSPLH
12,TRBV19,.,ASKKEGMIYGYT
12,TRBV12-3/TRBV12-4,.,ASTPRGLTDTQC
17,TRBV24-1,TRBD2,ATSDPLASGSRGQETQY
13,TRBV6-1,TRBD1,ASRPDRGYTDTQY
12,TRBV7-9,.,ASSLVKVQETQY
9,TRBV2,.,ARRQHNEQF
11,TRBV28,TRBD1,ASNTGGGTPLH